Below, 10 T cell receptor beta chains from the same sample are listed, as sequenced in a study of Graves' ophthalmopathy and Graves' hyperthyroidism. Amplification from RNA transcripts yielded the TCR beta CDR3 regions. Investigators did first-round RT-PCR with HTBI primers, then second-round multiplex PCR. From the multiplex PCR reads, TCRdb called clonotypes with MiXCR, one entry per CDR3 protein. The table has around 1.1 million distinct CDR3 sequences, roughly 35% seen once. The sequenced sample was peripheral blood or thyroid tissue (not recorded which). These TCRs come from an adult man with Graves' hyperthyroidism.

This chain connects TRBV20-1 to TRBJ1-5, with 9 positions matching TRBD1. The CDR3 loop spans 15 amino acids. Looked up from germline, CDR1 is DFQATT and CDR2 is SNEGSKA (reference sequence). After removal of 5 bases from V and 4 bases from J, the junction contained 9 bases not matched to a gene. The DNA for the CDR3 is TGCAGTGCTCGAGGATCGACAGGGGGAAATCAGCCCCAGCATTTT. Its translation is CSARGSTGGNQPQHF.

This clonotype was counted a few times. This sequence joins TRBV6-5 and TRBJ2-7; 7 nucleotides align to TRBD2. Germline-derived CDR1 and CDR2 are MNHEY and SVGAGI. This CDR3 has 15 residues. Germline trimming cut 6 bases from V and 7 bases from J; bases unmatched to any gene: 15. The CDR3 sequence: CASRTFGGGPGEQYF. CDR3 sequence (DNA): TGTGCCAGCAGAACGTTCGGCGGGGGACCGGGTGAGCAGTACTTC.

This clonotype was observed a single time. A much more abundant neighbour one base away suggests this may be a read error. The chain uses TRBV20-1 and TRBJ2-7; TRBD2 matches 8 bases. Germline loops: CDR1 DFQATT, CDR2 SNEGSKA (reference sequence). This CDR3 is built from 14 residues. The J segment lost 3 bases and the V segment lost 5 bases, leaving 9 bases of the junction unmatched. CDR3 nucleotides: TGCAGTGCTCCGGGGGGGGCAGGGTTCTACGAGCAGTACTTC. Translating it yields CSAPGGAGFYEQYF.

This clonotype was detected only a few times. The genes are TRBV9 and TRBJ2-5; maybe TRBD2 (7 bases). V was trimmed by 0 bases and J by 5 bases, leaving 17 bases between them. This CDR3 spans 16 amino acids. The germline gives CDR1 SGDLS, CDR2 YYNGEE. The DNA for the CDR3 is TGTGCCAGCAGCGTAGAATCGGGGGGCAACACGGAGACCCAGTACTTC. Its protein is CASSVESGGNTETQYF.

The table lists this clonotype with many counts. The CDR3 loop is CASSQWGAQETQYF. The CDR3 nucleotides read TGTGCCAGCAGCCAATGGGGGGCTCAAGAGACCCAGTACTTC. The chain couples TRBV11-2 to TRBJ2-5; the D call may be TRBD1 or TRBD2 (6 bases each). The CDR3 is 14 residues long. The V gene's germline CDR1 is SGHAT and CDR2 FQNNGV. Trimming shortened V by 5 bases and J by 2 bases, and 12 bases separated the two germline ends.

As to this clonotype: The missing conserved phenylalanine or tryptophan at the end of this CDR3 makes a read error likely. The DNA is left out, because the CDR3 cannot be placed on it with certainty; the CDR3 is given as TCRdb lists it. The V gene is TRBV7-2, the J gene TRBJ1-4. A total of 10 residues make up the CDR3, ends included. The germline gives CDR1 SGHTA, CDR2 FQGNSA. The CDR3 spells CASSLVGRSS.

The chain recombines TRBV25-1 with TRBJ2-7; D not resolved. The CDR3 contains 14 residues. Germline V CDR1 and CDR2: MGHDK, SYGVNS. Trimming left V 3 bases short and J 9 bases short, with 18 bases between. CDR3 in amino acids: CASSDRFNYHLQYF. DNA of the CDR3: TGTGCCAGCAGTGACAGGTTTAATTATCACCTGCAGTACTTC.

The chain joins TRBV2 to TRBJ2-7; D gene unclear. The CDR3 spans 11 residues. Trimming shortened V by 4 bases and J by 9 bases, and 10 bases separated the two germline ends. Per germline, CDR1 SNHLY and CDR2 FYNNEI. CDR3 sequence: CASSVWLRQYF. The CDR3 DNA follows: TGTGCCAGCAGTGTCTGGTTGAGGCAGTACTTC.

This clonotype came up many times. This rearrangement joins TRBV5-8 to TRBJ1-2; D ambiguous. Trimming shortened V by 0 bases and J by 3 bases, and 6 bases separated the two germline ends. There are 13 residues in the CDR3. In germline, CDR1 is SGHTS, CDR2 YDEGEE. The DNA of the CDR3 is TGTGCCAGCAGCTTGGACAAATACTATGGCTACACCTTC. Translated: CASSLDKYYGYTF.

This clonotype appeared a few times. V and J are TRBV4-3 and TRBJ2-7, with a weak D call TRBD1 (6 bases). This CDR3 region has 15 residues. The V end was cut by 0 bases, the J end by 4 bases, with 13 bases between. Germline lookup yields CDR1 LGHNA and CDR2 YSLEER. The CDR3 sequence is CASSQDIGRGYEQYF. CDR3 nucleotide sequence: TGCGCCAGCAGCCAAGATATAGGCAGGGGTTACGAGCAGTACTTC.